The 25 T cell receptor beta chains reported below all come from one sample, sequenced in a study of blood T cells in healthy people across ages. PCR was performed a second time for 7 to 11 cycles using a sample-barcoded 5' primer and a J-beta primer mix. TCRdb redid the calling of the 5' RACE reads with MiXCR, one entry per CDR3 protein. The sample includes approximately 600,000 distinct CDR3 sequences, about 54% of them seen just once. Sequencing was carried out using blood. The receptors originated from a man in his sixties in good health.

The V gene is TRBV28, the J gene TRBJ2-3; 11 nucleotides line up with TRBD2. The CDR3 is made up of 15 amino acids. After removal of 7 bases from V and 4 bases from J, the junction contained 7 bases not matched to a gene. Germline V gene sequence: CDR1 MDHEN, CDR2 SYDVKM. The CDR3, as DNA: TGTGCCAGCATCGGTAGCGGGGGGGCCCCAGATACGCAGTATTTT. The encoded protein is CASIGSGGAPDTQYF.

The table lists this clonotype with a few counts. The chain carries TRBV4-2 and TRBJ2-5; 9 nucleotides line up with TRBD2. V shed 1 base, J shed 2 bases, and the junction held 5 bases outside the gene matches. The CDR3 runs 16 residues. CDR1 and CDR2 (germline): LGHNA, YNFKEQ. The CDR3: CASSQGFSGGQETQYF. Written as DNA, the CDR3 is TGTGCCAGCAGCCAAGGGTTTAGCGGGGGTCAAGAGACCCAGTACTTC.

Remarks on this clonotype: One end of the junction fails to match germline, which may point to a read error. The chain links TRBV20-1 to TRBJ1-4, with D perhaps TRBD1 (5 bases). Germline loops: CDR1 DFQATT, CDR2 SNEGSKA (reference sequence). The CDR3 runs 13 residues. CDR3: CSASAGTNQKLFF. CDR3 DNA sequence: TGCAGTGCTAGCGCCGGGACTAATCAAAAACTGTTTTTT.

The rearrangement joins TRBV7-2 to TRBJ2-2; D may be TRBD1 (6 bases). V lost 1 base to trimming and J lost 4 bases, with 19 bases between them. CDR1 and CDR2 (germline): SGHTA, FQGNSA. This CDR3 spans 18 amino acids. CDR3 sequence reads: CASSLVGGSASGTGELFF. Here the CDR3 DNA reads TGTGCCAGCAGCTTAGTTGGGGGCAGCGCCTCTGGCACCGGGGAGCTGTTTTTT.

The rearrangement uses TRBV7-9 and TRBJ1-2; D perhaps matches TRBD1 (6 bases). Germline V gives CDR1 SEHNR, CDR2 FQNEAQ (reference sequence). The CDR3 spans 14 residues. V lost 3 bases and J lost 7, with 15 bases in between. This CDR3 reads CASSFARGPSGYTF. CDR3 bases: TGTGCCAGCAGCTTCGCCCGGGGGCCCAGTGGCTACACCTTC.

This clonotype was detected a few times. This chain links TRBV5-1 with TRBJ2-1, with TRBD2 identical over 9 bases. Trimming removed 0 bases from V and 4 bases from J; junction bases left unmatched: 5. CDR1 and CDR2 (germline): SGHRS, YFSETQ. This CDR3 spans 16 amino acids. CDR3 sequence (DNA): TGCGCCAGCAGCTTGGGTGATAGCGGGGGTTACAATGAGCAGTTCTTC. Translated: CASSLGDSGGYNEQFF.

The rearrangement joins TRBV4-2 to TRBJ2-1, with D perhaps assigned TRBD1 or TRBD2 (5 bases each). The V gene lost 8 bases and the J gene lost 0 bases, with 11 bases spanning the gap. Germline assignment: CDR1 LGHNA and CDR2 YNFKEQ. The CDR3 loop spans 14 amino acids. DNA of the CDR3: TGTGCCAGCGCCTCAGGGAGCTCCTACAATGAGCAGTTCTTC. Translating it yields CASASGSSYNEQFF.

This clonotype was seen only a few times. The V call is TRBV5-1, the J call TRBJ2-1; tentative D call: TRBD1 (6 bases). Germline CDR1 is SGHRS and CDR2 is YFSETQ. The CDR3 contains 15 residues. The V gene lost 1 base and the J gene lost 8 bases, with 16 bases spanning the gap. CDR3 DNA: TGCGCCAGCAGCTTGAGGGCCGGGACAAGGGATGAGCAGTTCTTC. The encoded protein is CASSLRAGTRDEQFF.

The rearrangement links TRBV11-2 to TRBJ2-1; no clear D. The DNA end favors TRBJ2-7, so the J call may be wrong. Germline V gives CDR1 SGHAT, CDR2 FQNNGV. This CDR3 is built from 14 residues. CDR3 loop: CASSLGSIYNEQYF. The CDR3 nucleotides read TGTGCCAGCAGCTTAGGGAGCATCTACAATGAGCAGTACTTC.

This clonotype has only a few counts. The chain recombines TRBV4-2 with TRBJ2-3; D remains ambiguous. Trimming shortened V by 2 bases and J by 1 base, and 10 bases separated the two germline ends. The CDR3 has 15 residues. Germline V lookup: CDR1 LGHNA, CDR2 YNFKEQ. The CDR3 coding sequence is TGTGCCAGCAGCCAAAGCTGGAGCGGCACAGATACGCAGTATTTT. It yields the protein CASSQSWSGTDTQYF.

The J gene is TRBJ2-4, the V gene TRBV28; D not certain. In germline, CDR1 is MDHEN, CDR2 SYDVKM. The CDR3 has 12 amino acids. V was clipped by 6 bases and J by 13 bases, with 16 bases between them. CDR3 coding DNA: TGTGCCAGCAGCCCTTACCGGTGTAGGCAGTACTTC. It translates to CASSPYRCRQYF.

This chain connects TRBV29-1 to TRBJ2-3; D is uncertain. Germline CDR1 reads SQVTM; CDR2 reads ANQGSEA. V dropped 4 bases and J dropped 1 base, with 12 bases sitting between them. The CDR3 extends over 14 amino acids. The CDR3: CSVGRTARTDTQYF. CDR3 bases: TGCAGCGTTGGTCGGACCGCTCGCACAGATACGCAGTATTTT.

The chain recombines TRBV18 with TRBJ2-1, with TRBD1 identical over 9 bases. V was pared by 5 bases and J by 5 bases, with 7 bases of the junction left unmatched. CDR3 length equals 15 residues. Germline values: CDR1 KGHSH, CDR2 LQKENI. The CDR3, as DNA: TGTGCCAGCTCAAAGGGACAGGGAAGAAACAATGAGCAGTTCTTC. Its translation: CASSKGQGRNNEQFF.

This CDR3 is CASSSGTNRAYEQYF. Written as DNA, the CDR3 is TGCGCCAGCAGCTCCGGGACAAACCGAGCTTACGAGCAGTACTTC. The chain employs TRBV5-1 and TRBJ2-7; TRBD1 is a possible D gene (6 bases). V lost 3 bases to trimming and J lost 4 bases, with 17 bases between them. Germline V gene data show CDR1 as SGHRS and CDR2 as YFSETQ. The CDR3 runs to 15 residues.

This clonotype was seen only a few times. This CDR3 is CSVARVSDTQYF. DNA for the CDR3: TGCAGCGTTGCTAGGGTTTCAGATACGCAGTATTTT. The genes are TRBV29-1 and TRBJ2-3; no reliable D call. Trimming shortened V by 4 bases and J by 4 bases, and 9 bases separated the two germline ends. CDR1 is SQVTM, CDR2 ANQGSEA, per germline. The CDR3 runs 12 residues.

About this clonotype itself: Germline is not matched at one junction end, which may reflect a read error. The chain is built from TRBV9 and TRBJ2-3, with D perhaps assigned TRBD1 or TRBD2 (6 bases each). There are 15 residues in the CDR3. Germline CDR1 reads SGDLS; CDR2 reads YYNGEE. The DNA of the CDR3 is TGTGCCAGCAGCTCGAGAGGGGGGTTAGCAGATACACAGTATTTT. It yields the protein CASSSRGGLADTQYF.

The V and J genes are TRBV2 and TRBJ2-5, with D maybe TRBD1 (7 bases). Germline V CDR1 and CDR2: SNHLY, FYNNEI. The CDR3 length is 14 residues. Trimming cost V 9 bases and J 3 bases, with 17 bases left between them. In DNA form, the CDR3 reads TGTGCCAGGAAGGCGGGGACAGCGGAAGAGACCCAGTACTTC. It specifies CARKAGTAEETQYF. The complete variable domain, with remaining parts taken from reference TRBV2 and TRBJ2-5, reads EPEVTQTPSHQVTQMGQEVILRCVPISNHLYFYWYRQILGQKVEFLVSFYNNEISEKSEIFDDQFSVERPDGSNFTLKIRSTKLEDSAMYFCARKAGTAEETQYFGPGTRLLVL.

V usage is TRBV20-1 and J usage is TRBJ2-6; D might be TRBD1 or TRBD2, each matching 5 bases. V lost 3 bases, J lost 5 bases, and 8 bases lay in between. CDR1 and CDR2 (germline): DFQATT, SNEGSKA (reference sequence). This CDR3 is built from 13 residues. The CDR3 here is CSARGTRANVLTF. Written as DNA, the CDR3 is TGCAGTGCTAGGGGGACCCGGGCCAACGTCCTGACTTTC.

The chain recombines TRBV29-1 with TRBJ2-7; 7 nucleotides align to TRBD2. The V gene end was trimmed by 4 bases and the J gene end by 3 bases; junction bases not matched to a gene: 9. Germline V gene sequence: CDR1 SQVTM, CDR2 ANQGSEA. This CDR3 spans 14 amino acids. This chain's CDR3 is CSVVSGGGNYEQYF. The CDR3 DNA reads as TGCAGCGTTGTGAGTGGGGGGGGGAACTACGAGCAGTACTTC.

The chain links TRBV7-9 to TRBJ1-1, with D possibly matching TRBD1 (5 bases). In germline, CDR1 is SEHNR, CDR2 FQNEAQ (reference sequence). The CDR3 covers 13 residues. V was clipped by 3 bases and J by 4 bases, with 9 bases between them. The CDR3 loop is CASSFDQGTEAFF. DNA for the CDR3: TGTGCCAGCAGCTTCGATCAGGGCACTGAAGCTTTCTTT.

The chain recombines TRBV12-3 or TRBV12-4 with TRBJ1-2, with unresolved D. V was trimmed by 0 bases and J by 5 bases, leaving 4 bases between them. The CDR3 runs to 12 residues. The CDR3 DNA sequence: TGTGCCAGCAGTTTAGCGCCATATGGCTACACCTTC. This sequence encodes CASSLAPYGYTF.

The rearrangement links TRBV6-6 to TRBJ1-2; 9 bases line up with TRBD1. The V segment lost 8 bases and the J segment 2 bases; nucleotides outside the gene matches: 9. Germline V gives CDR1 MNHNY, CDR2 SVGAGI (reference sequence). The CDR3 runs to 15 residues. CDR3 amino acids: CASLAGTGYNYGYTF. For the CDR3, the DNA is TGTGCCAGCTTGGCCGGGACAGGGTACAACTATGGCTACACCTTC.

The gene calls are TRBV7-8 and TRBJ1-5; D gene uncertain. The V gene's germline CDR1 is SGHVS and CDR2 FQNEAQ. The CDR3 length is 15 residues. The ends were cut back, 4 bases at V and 7 bases at J, with 17 bases in the middle. CDR3 amino acids: CASSSRTGSGQPQHF. Written as DNA, the CDR3 is TGTGCCAGCAGCTCCCGGACGGGGAGCGGACAGCCCCAGCATTTT.

The chain couples TRBV20-1 to TRBJ2-5; D uncertain. Per the germline V gene, CDR1 is DFQATT and CDR2 is SNEGSKA (reference sequence). V lost 0 bases, J lost 2 bases, and 13 bases lay in between. The CDR3 length is 15 residues. CDR3 residues: CSARDRRRPQETQYF. CDR3 nucleotides: TGCAGTGCTAGAGATCGGAGAAGGCCTCAAGAGACCCAGTACTTC.

This sequence joins TRBV20-1 and TRBJ1-1; D perhaps matches TRBD1 (5 bases). Trimming left V 3 bases short and J 1 base short, with 12 bases between. CDR1 is DFQATT and CDR2 is SNEGSKA in the germline V gene (reference sequence). The CDR3 sequence is 14 residues long. Here the CDR3 reads CSARRGLTNTEAFF. Written as DNA, the CDR3 is TGCAGTGCTAGGAGGGGACTTACGAACACTGAAGCTTTCTTT.